A single sample gave rise to the 18 T cell receptor beta chains below, sequenced in a study of shared clonotypes between healthy human individuals. Data came from immunoSEQ multiplex PCR; TCRdb stores just in-frame clones and leaves some out. The profile shows 1.5 million to 2.5 million clones, just under 95% of them singletons. Positively selected for CCR7, the CD45RO-negative cells used as naive CD8 cells excluded terminally differentiated effector memory CD45RA+ cells. The sample consisted of naive CD8+ T cells sorted from blood. Every receptor here comes from a man between 18 and 35 years old in good health.

With regard to this clone: The same CDR3 arises from other DNA sequences in this sample as well. This chain uses TRBV7-9 with TRBJ2-5; D call uncertain. V was shortened by 0 bases and J by 2 bases, with 7 bases between the two germline ends. The CDR3 spans 14 residues. Germline V gene lookup returns CDR1 SEHNR and CDR2 FQNEAQ (reference sequence). The CDR3 loop is CASSLAGQQETQYF. The CDR3 region has the DNA TGTGCCAGCAGCTTAGCCGGTCAGCAAGAGACCCAGTACTTC.

The rearrangement uses TRBV19 and TRBJ1-5; no definite D call. CDR3 length equals 15 residues. Germline V gives CDR1 LNHDA, CDR2 SQIVND (reference sequence). The V end lost 7 bases, the J end lost 2 bases, and 15 bases lay between the germline ends. The DNA for the CDR3 is TGTGCCAGTACTGACACCCGTTGGGGCAATCAGCCCCAGCATTTT. As protein: CASTDTRWGNQPQHF.

This sequence joins TRBV5-6 and TRBJ2-1; TRBD1 aligns across 10 bases. Trimming removed 3 bases from V and 10 bases from J; junction bases left unmatched: 10. Germline V gene sequence: CDR1 SGHDT, CDR2 YYEEEE. The CDR3 sequence is 15 residues long. In DNA, the CDR3 is TGTGCCAGCAGCTACGGACAGGGGGAGACCTCAGAGCAGTTCTTC. Residues: CASSYGQGETSEQFF.

This chain joins TRBV10-2 and TRBJ1-5; TRBD1 aligns across 7 bases. V was pared by 2 bases and J by 6 bases, with 7 bases of the junction left unmatched. The CDR3 totals 15 residues. Per the germline V gene, CDR1 is WSHSY and CDR2 is SAAADI. CDR3 DNA sequence: TGCGCCAGCAGTGAGCCCACAGGGGTTGGTCAGCCCCAGCATTTT. Its translation is CASSEPTGVGQPQHF.

The rearrangement uses TRBV6-6 and TRBJ2-7; 7 bases align to TRBD2. The CDR3 totals 14 residues. Germline CDR1 reads MNHNY; CDR2 reads SVGAGI (reference sequence). The ends lost 5 bases at V and 5 bases at J; junction bases unmatched: 9. The CDR3 DNA sequence: TGTGCCAGCAGTCCCGGACTAGTCGCGGACGAGCAGTACTTC. This translates into CASSPGLVADEQYF.

This chain uses TRBV10-2 with TRBJ2-7; D is possibly TRBD1 (6 bases). The CDR3 contains 14 residues. Trimming shortened V by 4 bases and J by 4 bases, and 14 bases separated the two germline ends. Germline V CDR1 and CDR2: WSHSY, SAAADI. The CDR3 DNA follows: TGCGCCAGCAGTGTCGTCAGCCAGGGGTACGAGCAGTACTTC. It specifies CASSVVSQGYEQYF.

The rearrangement uses TRBV5-1 and TRBJ1-2; tentative D call: TRBD1 (5 bases). The CDR3 is made up of 15 amino acids. Trimming took 0 bases from V and 4 from J, leaving 13 bases between them. CDR1 is SGHRS and CDR2 is YFSETQ in the germline V gene. The CDR3 DNA reads as TGCGCCAGCAGCTTGGCTCAGGGTTTGGCCTATGGCTACACCTTC. It yields the protein CASSLAQGLAYGYTF.

The chain is built from TRBV19 and TRBJ2-2; 7 nucleotides agree with TRBD1. Germline V CDR1 and CDR2: LNHDA, SQIVND (reference sequence). The CDR3 runs to 15 residues. With V trimmed by 8 bases and J by 4 bases, 10 bases remained unmatched. The CDR3 reads CASGYRGEGTGELFF. The CDR3 region has the DNA TGTGCCAGTGGATACAGGGGCGAGGGCACCGGGGAGCTGTTTTTT.

This clone was seen more than once but under ten times. A junction end diverges from the germline sequence, so it may reflect a read error. This chain uses TRBV6-4 with TRBJ2-3; TRBD2 aligns across 11 bases. The CDR3 sequence is 15 residues long. In germline, CDR1 is MRHNA, CDR2 SNTAGT. The chain's CDR3 is CASSHSSGGTDTQYF. The CDR3 nucleotides read TGTGCCAGCAGTCACTCTAGCGGGGGGACAGATACGCAGTATTTT.

V is TRBV30 and J is TRBJ1-2, with a possible D match to TRBD1 (6 bases). Trimming took off 5 bases at V and 6 bases at J, with 10 bases between the two ends. The germline gives CDR1 GTSNPN, CDR2 SVGIG (reference sequence). The CDR3 has 11 amino acids. CDR3 in amino acids: CAWEQGDGYTF. CDR3 DNA: TGTGCCTGGGAACAGGGCGATGGCTACACCTTC.

V and J are TRBV4-1 and TRBJ2-7; 7 bases match TRBD1. CDR3 size: 15 residues. CDR1 is MGHRA, CDR2 YSYEKL, per germline. The V gene end was trimmed by 3 bases and the J gene end by 1 base; junction bases not matched to a gene: 6. CDR3 sequence (DNA): TGCGCCAGCAGCCACGACAGGGCCGGTTCCTACGAGCAGTACTTC. Translation gives CASSHDRAGSYEQYF.

On this clone: Other nucleotide sequences in the sample specify the same CDR3. The rearrangement joins TRBV5-4 to TRBJ2-7, with 8 bases identical to TRBD1. CDR1 is SGHNT, CDR2 YYREEE, per germline (reference sequence). J lost 4 bases, V lost 2 bases, and 2 bases had no gene match. The CDR3 is 13 residues long. The CDR3 DNA is TGTGCCAGCAGCTTCGGGACAGGTTACGAGCAGTACTTC. Its protein product is CASSFGTGYEQYF.

Turning to this clone: The same CDR3 can be traced to other DNA sequences in this sample. The rearrangement links TRBV6-1 to TRBJ2-7, with unresolved D. Germline CDR1 is MNHNS and CDR2 is SASEGT. CDR3 length equals 10 residues. With 10 bases removed from V and 4 bases from J, the gap between germline ends came to 8 bases. DNA for the CDR3: TGTGCCACCGCTTTTTACGAGCAGTACTTC. Protein: CATAFYEQYF.

This clone was observed once. At the DNA level, this CDR3 is encoded by other sequences in the same sample as well. V gene TRBV30 combines with J gene TRBJ2-1; D is undetermined. The germline V and J ends were trimmed by 2 bases and 5 bases, with 1 base remaining between them. This CDR3 is built from 10 residues. Germline assignment: CDR1 GTSNPN and CDR2 SVGIG (reference sequence). This chain's CDR3 is CAWSHNEQFF. The CDR3, as DNA: TGTGCCTGGAGTCACAATGAGCAGTTCTTC. Supplemented by reference TRBV30 and TRBJ2-1, the full variable domain reads SQTIHQWPATLVQPVGSPLSLECTVEGTSNPNLYWYRQAAGRGLQLLFYSVGIGQISSEVPQNLSASRPQDRQFILSSKKLLLSDSGFYLCAWSHNEQFFGPGTRLTVL.

The chain recombines TRBV2 with TRBJ2-5, with D possibly TRBD2 on 6 matching bases. Trimming left V 3 bases short and J 4 bases short, with 9 bases between. The CDR3 is made up of 13 amino acids. Germline lookup yields CDR1 SNHLY and CDR2 FYNNEI. The CDR3 protein is CASSDAGTETQYF. In DNA, the CDR3 is TGTGCCAGCAGTGACGCGGGGACAGAGACCCAGTACTTC.

Of note for this clone: Additional DNA sequences in this sample encode the identical CDR3. The genes are TRBV7-9 and TRBJ2-5; 8 bases are a match to TRBD2. This CDR3 has 15 residues. With 2 bases clipped from V and 2 bases from J, the junction kept 4 bases outside the gene matches. Germline V gene data show CDR1 as SEHNR and CDR2 as FQNEAQ (reference sequence). CDR3 amino acids: CASSLSGGGQETQYF. CDR3 nucleotides: TGTGCCAGCAGCTTATCTGGCGGGGGGCAAGAGACCCAGTACTTC.

The genes are TRBV29-1 and TRBJ1-2, with D possibly being TRBD1 (5 bases). The ends were cut back, 0 bases at V and 8 bases at J, with 10 bases in the middle. The CDR3 is 12 amino acids. Per germline, CDR1 SQVTM and CDR2 ANQGSEA. The CDR3 nucleotides are TGCAGCGTTGAAGAGTCAGGGCAGGGCTACACCTTC. Its translation is CSVEESGQGYTF. The whole variable domain, filled in from reference TRBV29-1 and TRBJ1-2, reads SAVISQKPSRDICQRGTSLTIQCQVDSQVTMMFWYRQQPGQSLTLIATANQGSEATYESGFVIDKFPISRPNLTFSTLTVSNMSPEDSSIYLCSVEESGQGYTFGSGTRLTVV.

The V call is TRBV27, the J call TRBJ2-7; TRBD1 is a possible D gene (6 bases). V was pared by 4 bases and J by 5 bases, with 18 bases between. Germline V CDR1 and CDR2: MNHEY, SMNVEV (reference sequence). The CDR3 consists of 15 residues. DNA of the CDR3: TGTGCCAGCAGTTCCGTTATCCAGGGGAACGACGAGCAGTACTTC. It is translated as CASSSVIQGNDEQYF.